The sequence of this T cell receptor (beta chain) was determined in a study of cytomegalovirus exposure and HLA in healthy donors. Findings of the study overall: In a later analysis, most CMV-associated TCR beta chains appeared HLA-restricted. Several of the most significant clusters were apparently associated with common viral pathogens in a later analysis.

CMV serostatus data were not documented for this donor. This CDR3 has 12 amino acids. Germline V lookup: CDR1 LNHDA, CDR2 SQIVND (reference sequence). The V and J ends lost 8 bases and 8 bases respectively, with 15 bases between them. The PCR ran on 60 Vbeta and 13 Jbeta primers. In the authors' workflow: Later analysis identified tens of millions of unique TCR beta chains, about 10 million shared. The data were produced by immunoSEQ multiplex PCR, yet TCRdb's version contains in-frame clones alone and is incomplete. That table furnishes V, J and clone size, whereas the DNA furnished D and trimming. The sample holds 150,000 or so clones, under 85% seen once. This clone was detected a few times. Antigen unknown.

The TCR comes from a human donor in good health. The sequencing input was PBMCs. V and J are TRBV19 and TRBJ1-1; D not resolved. CDR3 sequence reads: CASLTSAAEAFF. Written as DNA, the CDR3 is TGTGCCAGTCTAACGTCGGCGGCCGAAGCTTTCTTT.